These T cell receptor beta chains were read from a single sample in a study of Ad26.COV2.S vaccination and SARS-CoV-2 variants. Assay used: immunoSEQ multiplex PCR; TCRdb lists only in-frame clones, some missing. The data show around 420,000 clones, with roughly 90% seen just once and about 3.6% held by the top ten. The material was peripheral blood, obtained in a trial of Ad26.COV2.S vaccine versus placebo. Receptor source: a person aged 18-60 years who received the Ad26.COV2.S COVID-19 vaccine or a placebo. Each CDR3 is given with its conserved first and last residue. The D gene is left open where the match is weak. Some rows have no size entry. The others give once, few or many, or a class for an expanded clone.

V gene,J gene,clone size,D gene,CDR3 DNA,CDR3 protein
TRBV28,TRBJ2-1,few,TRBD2,TGTGCCAGCAGTCCTCGACCGGGACACGGGACTAGCGGGGGGTGGTACAATGAGCAGTTCTTC,CASSPRPGHGTSGGWYNEQFF
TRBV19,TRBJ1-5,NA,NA,TGTGCCAGTAGCCACGGACGGAGGGAAATAGATAGCAATCAGCCCCAGCATTTT,CASSHGRREIDSNQPQHF
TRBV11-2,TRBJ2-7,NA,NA,TGTGCCAGCCAGACAGGTTGGGAAGAGCAGTACTTC,CASQTGWEEQYF
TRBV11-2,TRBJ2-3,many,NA,TGTGCCAGCAGCTCCCTGGGACTCAGGGCAGATACGCAGTATTTT,CASSSLGLRADTQYF
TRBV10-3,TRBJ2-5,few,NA,TGTGCCATCAGTGGGGGGCGGGAGACCCAGTACTTC,CAISGGRETQYF
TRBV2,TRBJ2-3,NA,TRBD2,TGTGCCAGCAGTTTTTATGGGGGGGTCGCAGATACGCAGTATTTT,CASSFYGGVADTQYF
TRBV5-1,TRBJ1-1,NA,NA,TGCGCCAGCAGCCCTCTTCGAGAGAACACTGAAGCTTTCTTT,CASSPLRENTEAFF
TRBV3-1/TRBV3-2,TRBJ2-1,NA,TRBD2,TGTGCCAGCAGCCTTGAGGCGCTAGCGGGGGGGCAGCAGTTCTTC,CASSLEALAGGQQFF
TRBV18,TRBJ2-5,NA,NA,TGTGCCAGCTCACGTTCGGGGGGCCGGGAGACCCAGTACTTC,CASSRSGGRETQYF
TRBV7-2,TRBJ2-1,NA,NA,TGTGCCAGCAGCTCTGCGGCGGGGGCGCACGGGGTTTCGGTCTTC,CASSSAAGAHGVSVF
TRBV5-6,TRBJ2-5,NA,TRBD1,TGTGCCAGCAGCCGACAGGGGGAGACCCAGTACTTC,CASSRQGETQYF
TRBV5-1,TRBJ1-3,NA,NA,TGCGCCAGCAGCTTGGGCCTAGGGACCTCTGGAAACACCATATATTTT,CASSLGLGTSGNTIYF
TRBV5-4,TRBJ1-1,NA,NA,TGTGCCAGCAGCTGGGGGGACACTGAAGCTTTCTTT,CASSWGDTEAFF
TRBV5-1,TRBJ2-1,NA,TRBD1,TGCGCCAGCAGCCTGGGACAGGGGGTCAGTGAGCAGTTCTTC,CASSLGQGVSEQFF
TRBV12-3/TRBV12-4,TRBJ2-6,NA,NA,TGTGCCAGCAGCGGGGCCAACGTCCTGACTTTC,CASSGANVLTF
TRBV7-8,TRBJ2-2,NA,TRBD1,TGTGCCAGCAGCTTCACAGGGGCGGTCACCGGGGAGCTGTTTTTT,CASSFTGAVTGELFF
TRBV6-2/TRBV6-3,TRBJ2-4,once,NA,TGTGCCAGCAGTTACCTCTTTCAGACAGGCCTTCAGTACTTC,CASSYLFQTGLQYF
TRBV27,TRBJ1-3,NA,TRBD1,TGTGCCAGCAGCCTCACCGGGACAGTCTCTGGAAACACCATATATTTT,CASSLTGTVSGNTIYF
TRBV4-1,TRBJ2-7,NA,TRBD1,TGCGCCAGCAGCCCCCGGGACAGGACCTACGAGCAGTACTTC,CASSPRDRTYEQYF
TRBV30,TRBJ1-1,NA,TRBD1,TGTGCCTGGAGTGTCGACAGGGTGTTCAGGGCTATGAACACTGAAGCTTTCTTT,CAWSVDRVFRAMNTEAFF
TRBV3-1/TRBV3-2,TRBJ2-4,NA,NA,TGTGCCAGCAGCCAAACCCGCGGACAAGGAGTTCAGTACTTC,CASSQTRGQGVQYF
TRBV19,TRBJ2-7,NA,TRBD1,TGTGCCAGTAGTATCGGTAGTGGGACAGGGGCCAACGAGCAGTACTTC,CASSIGSGTGANEQYF